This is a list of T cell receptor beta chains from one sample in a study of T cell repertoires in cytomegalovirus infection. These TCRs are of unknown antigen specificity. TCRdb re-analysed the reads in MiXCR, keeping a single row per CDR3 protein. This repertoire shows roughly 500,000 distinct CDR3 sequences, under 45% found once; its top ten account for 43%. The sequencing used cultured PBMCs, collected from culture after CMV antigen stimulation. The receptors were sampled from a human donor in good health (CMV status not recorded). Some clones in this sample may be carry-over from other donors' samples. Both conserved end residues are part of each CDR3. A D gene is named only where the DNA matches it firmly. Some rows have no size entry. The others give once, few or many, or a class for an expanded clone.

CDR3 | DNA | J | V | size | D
CASSLTGRDSPLHF | TGTGCCAGCAGCTTAACAGGGAGGGATTCACCCCTCCACTTT | TRBJ1-6 | TRBV7-3 | few | NA
CAIKGTGRATNTGELFF | TGTGCCATCAAGGGGACAGGTCGCGCAACGAACACCGGGGAGCTGTTTTTT | TRBJ2-2 | TRBV10-3 | few | TRBD1
CASSFSLTANYGYTF | TGTGCCAGCAGCTTCTCCCTCACAGCTAACTATGGCTACACCTTC | TRBJ1-2 | TRBV7-9 | few | NA
CASSQDRVGQPQHF | TGTGCCAGCAGCCAGGACAGGGTAGGTCAGCCCCAGCATTTT | TRBJ1-5 | TRBV7-2 | NA | TRBD1
CASRGGQGWSYEQYF | TGTGCCAGCAGGGGGGGACAGGGATGGTCCTACGAGCAGTACTTC | TRBJ2-7 | TRBV12-3/TRBV12-4 | NA | TRBD1
CASSLGTVEKLFF | TGTGCCAGCAGCTTAGGGACGGTGGAAAAACTGTTTTTT | TRBJ1-4 | TRBV7-6 | few | NA
CSAQPGQGLGEQFF | TGCAGTGCGCAACCGGGACAGGGGTTAGGTGAGCAGTTCTTC | TRBJ2-1 | TRBV20-1 | NA | TRBD1
CASSTTGTGYNPYEQYF | TGTGCCAGCAGTACCACCGGGACAGGGTACAATCCCTACGAGCAGTACTTC | TRBJ2-7 | TRBV6-1 | NA | TRBD1
CASSFFWGEQYF | TGTGCCAGCAGTTTCTTTTGGGGCGAGCAGTACTTC | TRBJ2-7 | TRBV12-3/TRBV12-4 | NA | NA
CASSTYRVINTEAFF | TGTGCCAGCAGCACCTACAGGGTGATAAACACTGAAGCTTTCTTT | TRBJ1-1 | TRBV7-6 | few | NA
CASRSAWQRTLYNEQFF | TGTGCCAGCAGATCTGCCTGGCAGCGGACGCTGTACAATGAGCAGTTCTTC | TRBJ2-1 | TRBV7-2 | few | NA
CASSREGVPDEKLFF | TGTGCCAGCAGCAGGGAGGGGGTTCCGGACGAAAAACTGTTTTTT | TRBJ1-4 | TRBV7-9 | few | NA
CASSQVHSSPDRGGTEAFF | TGTGCCAGCAGCCAAGTGCATAGTTCTCCTGACAGGGGTGGAACTGAAGCTTTCTTT | TRBJ1-1 | TRBV11-3 | NA | TRBD1
CASSRAPGTGRGSQYF | TGTGCCAGCAGTCGCGCCCCCGGGACAGGGCGGGGATCGCAGTATTTT | TRBJ2-3 | TRBV6-5 | few | TRBD1